The present T cell receptor (beta chain) was sequenced within a study of T cell responses to AZD1222 COVID-19 vaccine. Study results and caveats: Targets within unmutated variant regions were reportedly found for nearly half of spike-specific TCRs.

As concerns this clone: The antigen is unknown.

TCRdb's copy holds only in-frame clones and misses some; the assay was immunoSEQ multiplex PCR. The repertoire has around 100,000 clones, about 87% of them found once; the top ten carry roughly 1.8%. The sample consisted of peripheral blood, taken on day 0 of AZD1222 vaccination. The TCR sequence derives from an adult in good health.

This chain's CDR3 is CASSITAGVYEQFF. The CDR3 nucleotides read TGTGCCAGTAGTATCACAGCGGGAGTTTATGAGCAGTTCTTC. The chain uses TRBV19 and TRBJ2-1; 8 bases fit TRBD2. Germline loops: CDR1 LNHDA, CDR2 SQIVND (reference sequence). V dropped 3 bases and J dropped 8; count of bases not matched to a gene: 6. The CDR3 has 14 residues.